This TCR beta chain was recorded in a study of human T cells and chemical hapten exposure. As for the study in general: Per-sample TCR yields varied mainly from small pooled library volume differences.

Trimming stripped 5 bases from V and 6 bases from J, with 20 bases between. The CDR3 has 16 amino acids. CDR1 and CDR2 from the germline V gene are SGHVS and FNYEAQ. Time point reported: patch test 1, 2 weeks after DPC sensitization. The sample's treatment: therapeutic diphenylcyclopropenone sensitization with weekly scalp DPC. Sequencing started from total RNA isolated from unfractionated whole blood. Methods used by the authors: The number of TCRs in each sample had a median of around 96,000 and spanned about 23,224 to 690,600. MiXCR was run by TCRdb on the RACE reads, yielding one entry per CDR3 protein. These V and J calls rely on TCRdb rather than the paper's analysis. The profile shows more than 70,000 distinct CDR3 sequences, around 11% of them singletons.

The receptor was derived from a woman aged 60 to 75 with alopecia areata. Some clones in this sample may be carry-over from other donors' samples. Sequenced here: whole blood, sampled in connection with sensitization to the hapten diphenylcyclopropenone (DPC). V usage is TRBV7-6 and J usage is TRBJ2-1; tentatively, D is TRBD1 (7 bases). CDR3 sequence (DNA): TGTGCCAGCAGCACAGGGGCCGCGGGACAGCGCAATGAGCAGTTCTTC. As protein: CASSTGAAGQRNEQFF.